This T cell receptor beta chain comes out of a study of glioma-infiltrating T cells. Study-level findings and limits: Gliomas, especially low-grade, showed above-expected tissue-blood divergence; non-neoplastic patients showed below.

Concerning this clonotype itself: Its matching antigen is unknown.

Trimming pared 3 bases from V and 2 bases from J, leaving 14 bases between. There are 15 residues in the CDR3. Germline V gene lookup returns CDR1 MDHEN and CDR2 SYDVKM. TCR alpha and beta CDR3 regions were amplified from RNA using iRepertoire nested multiplex PCR. One-step reverse transcription and amplification started from approximately 100-400 ng of tissue mRNA or PBMC total RNA. Each CDR3 protein is one row after TCRdb ran MiXCR on the multiplex PCR reads. The sample holds approximately 18,000 distinct CDR3 sequences, about three fifths seen once. This TCR was recovered from a human donor with low-grade glioma or glioblastoma, undergoing nonglioma brain surgery, or in good health (not recorded which). The material sequenced was glioma tissue, nonneoplastic brain tissue, or PBMCs (not recorded which). The V and J genes are TRBV28 and TRBJ2-7; D perhaps matches TRBD1 (6 bases). The CDR3 region has the DNA TGTGCCAGCAGTTTCGCCGGGACACGAACCTACGAGCAGTACTTC. Protein: CASSFAGTRTYEQYF.